The 20 T cell receptor beta chains reported below all come from one sample, sequenced in a study of blood T cell repertoires in COVID-19. TCRdb's table, derived via immunoSEQ multiplex PCR, lists solely in-frame clones and lacks some. The sample includes 300,000 to 450,000 clones, around 84% of them seen just once. Sequences were obtained from peripheral blood. The receptor set was obtained from a human donor in a cohort sampled during active COVID-19.

The chain has TRBV6-5 and TRBJ2-7; TRBD1 matches at 12 bases. The CDR3 has 15 amino acids. Trimming took 2 bases from V and 6 from J; bases not matched to a gene: 5. CDR1 and CDR2 from the germline V gene are MNHEY and SVGAGI. The CDR3 sequence is CASSYLGTGGSEQYF. The CDR3 DNA reads TGTGCCAGCAGTTACCTTGGGACAGGGGGCAGCGAGCAGTACTTC.

The chain combines TRBV4-1 with TRBJ2-7; 10 bases agree with TRBD2. Germline CDR1 MGHRA, CDR2 YSYEKL. The CDR3 spans 16 residues. Losses at the gene ends were 4 bases for V and 2 bases for J; bases not matched to a gene: 8. The CDR3 coding sequence is TGCGCCAGCAGCCGCCAACCAAGCGGGGGGGCCTACGAGCAGTACTTC. The encoded protein is CASSRQPSGGAYEQYF.

The gene calls are TRBV5-1 and TRBJ2-5; weak D call: TRBD1 (6 bases). The CDR3 contains 14 residues. Trimming took 5 bases from V and 0 from J, leaving 11 bases between them. The germline V gene encodes CDR1 SGHRS and CDR2 YFSETQ. The CDR3 here is CASSEGTNQETQYF. In nucleotides, the CDR3 is TGCGCCAGCAGTGAAGGGACAAACCAAGAGACCCAGTACTTC.

The chain carries TRBV24-1 and TRBJ1-2, with 7 bases identical to TRBD1. The germline V gene has CDR1 KGHDR and CDR2 SFDVKD. CDR3 size: 13 residues. V lost 3 bases, J lost 6 bases, and 3 bases stayed unmatched. The CDR3 sequence: CATSDPGTDGYTF. The CDR3 nucleotides read TGTGCCACCAGTGATCCCGGGACAGATGGCTACACCTTC.

The V gene is TRBV5-1, the J gene TRBJ2-1, with D perhaps TRBD2 (6 bases). The CDR3 has 14 amino acids. Germline values: CDR1 SGHRS, CDR2 YFSETQ. V was cut by 4 bases and J by 9 bases, with 17 bases left in between. The CDR3 sequence: CASSPTPGGSEQFF. The CDR3 nucleotides are TGCGCCAGCAGCCCTACGCCCGGGGGAAGTGAGCAGTTCTTC.

V gene TRBV12-3 or TRBV12-4 combines with J gene TRBJ1-5, with unresolved D. This CDR3 is 13 amino acids long. Trimming pared 3 bases from V and 3 bases from J, leaving 6 bases between. CDR3 DNA: TGTGCCAGCAGTTTGGGAGTCAATCAGCCCCAGCATTTT. Translating it yields CASSLGVNQPQHF.

The rearrangement uses TRBV28 and TRBJ1-2; D is perhaps TRBD1 (5 bases). This CDR3 has 12 amino acids. Deletions cut 7 bases from V and 8 bases from J, with 14 bases between. From germline, CDR1 is MDHEN and CDR2 SYDVKM. Here the CDR3 reads CASTQGRTGYTF. CDR3 sequence (DNA): TGTGCCAGCACCCAGGGTCGGACCGGCTACACCTTC.

The chain links TRBV10-3 to TRBJ2-1, with D possibly being TRBD2 (5 bases). Germline V gene sequence: CDR1 ENHRY, CDR2 SYGVKD. This CDR3 spans 13 amino acids. Trimming left V 7 bases short and J 6 bases short, with 13 bases between. The CDR3, as DNA: TGTGCCATCACTCCCCAGGCGGGCAATGAGCAGTTCTTC. Protein: CAITPQAGNEQFF.

The chain employs TRBV3-1 (or the pseudogene TRBV3-2) and TRBJ2-3, with 7 bases fitting TRBD2. The CDR3 has 16 amino acids. Germline CDR1 reads LGHDT; CDR2 reads YNNKEL (reference sequence). Trimming took 4 bases from V and 1 from J; bases not matched to a gene: 8. The CDR3 DNA reads TGTGCCAGCAGCCGGCTAAGGGCGGGGGGCACAGATACGCAGTATTTT. This codes for CASSRLRAGGTDTQYF.

The chain links TRBV6-5 to TRBJ1-2; perhaps TRBD1 as D (5 bases). Germline lookup yields CDR1 MNHEY and CDR2 SVGAGI. V dropped 6 bases and J dropped 4 bases, with 6 bases sitting between them. The CDR3 sequence is 11 residues long. CDR3 sequence (DNA): TGTGCCAGCAGGACAGTCTATGGCTACACCTTC. This sequence encodes CASRTVYGYTF.

The chain joins TRBV29-1 to TRBJ1-1; 7 bases are a match to TRBD1. V shed 5 bases and J 5 bases; nucleotides not matched to a gene: 11. CDR3 length: 14 amino acids. Germline CDR1 reads SQVTM; CDR2 reads ANQGSEA. DNA for the CDR3: TGCAGCGTTTTTTCTCTGACAGGGCAAACTGAAGCTTTCTTT. Protein product: CSVFSLTGQTEAFF.

This chain connects TRBV5-1 to TRBJ1-4, with 10 nucleotides matching TRBD1. V lost 5 bases and J lost 8; bases outside the gene matches: 9. Germline V gene data show CDR1 as SGHRS and CDR2 as YFSETQ. The CDR3 spans 15 residues. The CDR3 sequence: CASRSGDRGREKLFF. The CDR3 DNA reads TGCGCCAGCAGATCTGGGGACAGGGGTAGGGAAAAACTGTTTTTT. Filled out from reference TRBV5-1 and TRBJ1-4, the complete variable domain reads KAGVTQTPRYLIKTRGQQVTLSCSPISGHRSVSWYQQTPGQGLQFLFEYFSETQRNKGNFPGRFSGRQFSNSRSEMNVSTLELGDSALYLCASRSGDRGREKLFFGSGTQLSVL.

Only a few counts were recorded for this clone. V usage is TRBV19 and J usage is TRBJ1-2; D unclear. Germline-derived CDR1 and CDR2 are LNHDA and SQIVND (reference sequence). With 6 bases removed from V and 2 bases from J, the gap between germline ends came to 10 bases. The CDR3 loop spans 13 amino acids. The CDR3 DNA sequence: TGTGCCAGTAGCGTAACAGAGAACTATGGCTACACCTTC. This codes for CASSVTENYGYTF.

The V call is TRBV9, the J call TRBJ1-5; 8 bases are a match to TRBD1. The CDR3 sequence is 14 residues long. Germline V gene data show CDR1 as SGDLS and CDR2 as YYNGEE. Trimming took 0 bases from V and 6 from J; bases not matched to a gene: 2. CDR3 protein: CASSVGTGSQPQHF. In DNA, the CDR3 is TGTGCCAGCAGCGTAGGGACAGGGAGTCAGCCCCAGCATTTT.

J is TRBJ1-1 and V is TRBV2; 10 bases agree with TRBD1. The CDR3 covers 14 residues. Germline CDR1 SNHLY, CDR2 FYNNEI. The V gene end was trimmed by 5 bases and the J gene end by 5 bases; junction bases not matched to a gene: 5. For the CDR3, the DNA is TGTGCCAGCAGTTCCGGGACAGGGGCAACTGAAGCTTTCTTT. Its protein product is CASSSGTGATEAFF.

Only one count was recorded for this clone. The CDR3 DNA reads as TGTGCCAGCACCTCGACTAGCGGGGCTAATGAGCAGTTCTTC. It is translated as CASTSTSGANEQFF. The genes are TRBV6-5 and TRBJ2-1; 11 bases agree with TRBD2. The germline CDR1 and CDR2 sequences are MNHEY and SVGAGI. This CDR3 contains 14 residues. V shed 7 bases and J 7 bases; nucleotides not matched to a gene: 6.

The rearrangement uses TRBV30 and TRBJ2-7; 10 nucleotides line up with TRBD1. This CDR3 comprises 15 residues. Germline values: CDR1 GTSNPN, CDR2 SVGIG (reference sequence). With 5 bases clipped from V and 5 bases from J, the junction kept 12 bases outside the gene matches. CDR3 nucleotide sequence: TGTGCCTGGGCACTGGGAGGGACAGGGGCCAACGAGCAGTACTTC. Translated: CAWALGGTGANEQYF. Supplemented by reference TRBV30 and TRBJ2-7, the full variable domain reads SQTIHQWPATLVQPVGSPLSLECTVEGTSNPNLYWYRQAAGRGLQLLFYSVGIGQISSEVPQNLSASRPQDRQFILSSKKLLLSDSGFYLCAWALGGTGANEQYFGPGTRLTVT.

V gene TRBV2 combines with J gene TRBJ1-1; D gene ambiguous. Germline-derived CDR1 and CDR2 are SNHLY and FYNNEI. Deletions cut 4 bases from V and 5 bases from J, with 11 bases between. The CDR3 sequence is 13 residues long. CDR3 residues: CASSAEGWTEAFF. CDR3 bases: TGTGCCAGCAGTGCTGAGGGATGGACTGAAGCTTTCTTT. Full variable domain (missing parts from reference TRBV2 and TRBJ1-1): EPEVTQTPSHQVTQMGQEVILRCVPISNHLYFYWYRQILGQKVEFLVSFYNNEISEKSEIFDDQFSVERPDGSNFTLKIRSTKLEDSAMYFCASSAEGWTEAFFGQGTRLTVV.

The J gene is TRBJ2-7, the V gene TRBV5-8; D call uncertain. Germline lookup yields CDR1 SGHTS and CDR2 YDEGEE. V gave up 0 bases and J gave up 7 bases, with 14 bases separating them. The CDR3 extends over 14 amino acids. The CDR3 loop reads CASSLGGTLEEQYF. The CDR3, as DNA: TGTGCCAGCAGCTTGGGAGGTACCCTGGAGGAGCAGTACTTC.

The gene calls are TRBV7-9 and TRBJ1-2; 9 bases agree with TRBD1. With 3 bases clipped from V and 2 bases from J, the junction kept 7 bases outside the gene matches. This CDR3 region has 16 residues. Germline V gene sequence: CDR1 SEHNR, CDR2 FQNEAQ (reference sequence). The CDR3 loop reads CASSLSGQGRNYGYTF. The CDR3 region has the DNA TGTGCCAGCAGCTTGTCAGGACAGGGGAGGAACTATGGCTACACCTTC.